This entry is about one TCR beta chain. This clonotype was counted only a few times. The clone's antigen remains unknown. Base qualities are not recorded, but no much larger clone differs from it by a single base. Libraries were prepared through multiplex PCR. This sample was sequenced with an Illumina HiSeq 4000. To build TCR beta libraries, CDR3 regions were amplified by Arm-PCR using iRepertoire HTBI primers. Gel purification was performed on PCR products prior to sequencing. Turning to the authors' computational methods: Gene usage analysis of CDR3 amino acid clonotypes used the 55 to 80 TRBV and some 15 TRBJ segments found across samples. COPE and FqMerger were used to merge the filtered high-quality paired reads into contigs. BLAST was used to align contigs to IMGT TRBV, TRBD and TRBJ reference genes, with CDR3 defined following IMGT. Any clonotype with a frequency above 0.1% was counted as a highly expanded clone. Repertoire diversity was measured by Shannon entropy, and V-J evenness by the Gini coefficient. Public clonotypes were defined as clonotypes shared by more than one individual. In-frame beta chains were kept once TCRdb had trimmed the public reads at Q25 with fastp and called clones with MiXCR. Under each unique CDR3 protein, matching rows form one entry showing the most common genes and DNA. The V and J calls come from TCRdb's annotation, not from the publication. In all, the sample holds a few hundred thousand distinct CDR3 sequences, and roughly 17% of those were seen once. The ten largest make up 30% of the sample.

What the time point label conveys for this sample: newly diagnosed GD, antithyroid drugs for less than 3 months. For both TCR sequencing and RNA sequencing, RNA was extracted from PBMCs in TRIzol. Graves' disease was diagnosed according to American Thyroid Association guidelines. Patients for the study were recruited at an endocrinology department in Xi'an, China. Each patient gave roughly 8.4 milliliters of peripheral blood, collected in an EDTA anticoagulant tube. PBMCs were isolated by Ficoll Paque Plus density gradient separation without further T cell sorting. An Agilent 2100 Bioanalyzer and agarose gel were used to check RNA quality, and a NanoDrop 2000 was used to measure RNA concentration. The sample is drawn from a study of regulatory T cells in long-lasting Graves disease (dated by TCRdb to the early 2020s). For context, the study as a whole: In the newly diagnosed Graves' disease group, patients had been taking antithyroid drugs for less than 3 months. A total of about 33 samples underwent TCR sequencing: about 13 from persistent and around 20 from newly diagnosed Graves' disease patients. Peripheral blood TCR sequencing and RNA sequencing compared persistent Graves' disease patients with newly diagnosed Graves' disease patients. The study was registered as a clinical trial and conducted in China.

V and J are truncated by 4 bases and 2 bases respectively, leaving an intervening sequence of 16 bases. From cysteine to phenylalanine, the CDR3 is 15 amino acids long. CDR3 DNA is the only sequence kept; it has 45 bases, read in frame from the first base. As encoded in the germline V gene, CDR1 is SGDLS while CDR2 is YYNGEE. Summary of the overall study and its limitations: Compared with newly diagnosed patients, patients with persistent Graves' disease had lower TCR Shannon entropy and fewer highly expanded clones, which suggests clonal expansion. TRBV28, TRBJ1-2 and TRBJ2-5 were preferentially used in persistent disease, while TRBV20-1 and TRBJ2-1 were favored in newly diagnosed disease. Sequencing and analysis were restricted to the TCR beta chain. The authors acknowledged the small sample size as a limitation that may reduce accuracy. Persistent patients shared more public clonotypes among themselves (more than 2,500) than newly diagnosed patients did (roughly 920). The study examined only peripheral blood because the primary lesion, thyroid tissue, could not be accessed.

Another study also made use of these data, one on T cells in Graves' hyperthyroidism and ophthalmopathy. Per that second paper: A patient counted as having stable Graves' hyperthyroidism if no progression to ophthalmopathy occurred over 18 months of follow-up. The hyperthyroidism patients were between 18 and 65 years old and newly diagnosed, with a disease duration of less than 2 months. Any patient with an uncontrolled infection, another autoimmune disease, pregnancy or lactation was excluded. Clinical symptoms, serum thyroxine and TRAb, thyroid ultrasound, and orbital computed tomography formed the basis for the diagnoses. The TCR CDR3 was subjected to a first round of RT-PCR using the HTBI primer set and the Qiagen OneStep RT-PCR kit. Most expanded thyroid clonotypes (frequency above 0.001) were also detected in blood, a finding suggesting that blood repertoires may reflect thyroid immune responses. A model built on a 13 V-J signature distinguished ophthalmopathy from stable hyperthyroidism, reaching around 88% sensitivity and approximately 83% specificity in cross-validation and 80%/75% in testing. During validation, the model predicted progression to ophthalmopathy a median of around 7 months ahead of onset, with around 65% sensitivity and more than 72% specificity. To identify distinguishing TCR V-J signatures, a discovery cohort of around 100 patients was used, comprising 40 to 45 with Graves' ophthalmopathy and approximately 58 with stable Graves' hyperthyroidism. Prospective prediction of ophthalmopathy was tested in an independent validation cohort of some 20 hyperthyroidism patients and 17 patients who later progressed to ophthalmopathy. The 75 to 100 discovery patients were divided at random into training and test sets in a 7:3 ratio. In six Graves' hyperthyroidism patients, the study also compared T-cell repertoires from thyroid tissue with T-cell repertoires from blood. Once sampling was done, hyperthyroidism patients were given methimazole at a starting dose of 30 mg daily, whereas ophthalmopathy patients were given high-dose intravenous methylprednisolone. Libraries were constructed in a second round of multiplex PCR, after which size selection and purification were performed. The libraries were sequenced on an Illumina HiSeq2000 using paired-end 100 bp reads. SOAPnuke was used to process the raw data, throwing out any read that contained adapters or uncalled bases, had a mean Phred below 15, or lacked an exact constant-primer or identifier match. High-quality paired reads were merged using COPE v1.2.5, and each unique nucleotide sequence was defined as a clonotype. MiTCR v1.1 was used to align the clonotypes against IMGT TRBV, TRBD and TRBJ reference segments. Analysis was restricted to V-J combinations with a frequency above 0.0001, which covered roughly 99% of repertoires. The TCS score was defined as F50 (clonal expansion) divided by E x V (chaos), with BLOSUM62-based TCRdist calculated between CDR3 peptides within each V-J. Welch's t-statistics and random forest reduced fewer than 600 V-J features to some 14, which were used in a naive Bayes classifier (R e1071). Sample size was not statistically predetermined, and blinding of investigators to group allocation was not performed. The paper describes TCR Vbeta CDR3 sequencing of 140 or so peripheral blood samples, made up of roughly 40 ophthalmopathy patients, some 76 hyperthyroidism patients and 17 progressor patients.

This TCR came from a man between 40 and 49 years old with Graves disease. Donor details come from another sample of the same person, matched by shared clones. This sample comprised peripheral blood mononuclear cells (PBMCs), obtained at new diagnosis, from a patient treated with antithyroid drugs. The chain employs TRBV9 and TRBJ2-7; the D gene is possibly TRBD2, with 6 bases matching. The bases read TGTGCCAGCAGCCCAGACGGGGGTAGTGCCTACGAGCAGTACTTC. Its protein reads: CASSPDGGSAYEQYF.